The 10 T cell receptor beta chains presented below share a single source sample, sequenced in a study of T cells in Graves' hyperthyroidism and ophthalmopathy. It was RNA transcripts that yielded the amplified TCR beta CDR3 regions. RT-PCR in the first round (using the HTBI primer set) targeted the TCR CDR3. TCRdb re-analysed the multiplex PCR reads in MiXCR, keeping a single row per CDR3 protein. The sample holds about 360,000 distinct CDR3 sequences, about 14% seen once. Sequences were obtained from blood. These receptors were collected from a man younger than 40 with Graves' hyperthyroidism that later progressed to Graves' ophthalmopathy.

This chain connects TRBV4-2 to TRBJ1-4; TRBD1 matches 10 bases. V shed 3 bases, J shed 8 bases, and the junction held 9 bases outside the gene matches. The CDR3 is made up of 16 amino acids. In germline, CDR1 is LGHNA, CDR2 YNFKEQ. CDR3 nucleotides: TGTGCCAGCAGCCAGCTAGGGACAGGGGCAAGAGAAAAACTGTTTTTT. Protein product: CASSQLGTGAREKLFF.

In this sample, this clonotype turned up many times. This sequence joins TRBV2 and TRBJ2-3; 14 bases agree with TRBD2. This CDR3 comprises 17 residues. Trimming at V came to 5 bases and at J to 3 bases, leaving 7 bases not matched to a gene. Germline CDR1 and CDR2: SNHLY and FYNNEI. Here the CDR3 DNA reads TGTGCCAGCAGTCGAAAAGGACTAGCGGGGGGAACAGATACGCAGTATTTT. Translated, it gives CASSRKGLAGGTDTQYF.

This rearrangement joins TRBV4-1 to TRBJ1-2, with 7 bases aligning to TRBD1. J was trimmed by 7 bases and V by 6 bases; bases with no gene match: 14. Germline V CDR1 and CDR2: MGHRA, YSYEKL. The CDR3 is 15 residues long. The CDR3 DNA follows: TGCGCCAGCAGACAACCAAGACAGGGAAAGGGTGGCTACACCTTC. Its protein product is CASRQPRQGKGGYTF.

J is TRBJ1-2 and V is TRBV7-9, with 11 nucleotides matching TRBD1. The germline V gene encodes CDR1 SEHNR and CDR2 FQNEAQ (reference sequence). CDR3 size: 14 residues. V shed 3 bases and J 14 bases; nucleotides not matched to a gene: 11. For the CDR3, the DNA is TGTGCCAGCAGCTTCCTGGACAGGGGGCGGAGAACGACCTTC. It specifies CASSFLDRGRRTTF.

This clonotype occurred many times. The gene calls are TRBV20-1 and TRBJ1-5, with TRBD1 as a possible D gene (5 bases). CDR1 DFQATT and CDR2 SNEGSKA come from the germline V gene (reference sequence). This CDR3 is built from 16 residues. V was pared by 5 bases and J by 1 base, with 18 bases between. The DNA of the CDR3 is TGCAGTGCTTGGGGGGGGTCAGGCTTAAGCAATCAGCCCCAGCATTTT. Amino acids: CSAWGGSGLSNQPQHF.

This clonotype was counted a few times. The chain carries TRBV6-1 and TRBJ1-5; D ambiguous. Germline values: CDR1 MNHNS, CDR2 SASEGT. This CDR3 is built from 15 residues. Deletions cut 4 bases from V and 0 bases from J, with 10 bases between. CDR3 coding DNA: TGTGCCAGCAGTGGCCACAAAGATAGCAATCAGCCCCAGCATTTT. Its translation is CASSGHKDSNQPQHF.

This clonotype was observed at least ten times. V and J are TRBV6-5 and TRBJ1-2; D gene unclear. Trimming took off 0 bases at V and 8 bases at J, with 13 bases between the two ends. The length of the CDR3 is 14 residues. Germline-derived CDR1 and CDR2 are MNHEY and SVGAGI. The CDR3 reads CASSYSMGSEGYTF. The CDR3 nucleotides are TGTGCCAGCAGTTACTCGATGGGGTCTGAGGGCTACACCTTC.

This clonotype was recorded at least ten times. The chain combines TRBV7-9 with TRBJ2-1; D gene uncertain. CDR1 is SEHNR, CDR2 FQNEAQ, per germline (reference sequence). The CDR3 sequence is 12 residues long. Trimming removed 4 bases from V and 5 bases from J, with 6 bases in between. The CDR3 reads CASSSVNNEQFF. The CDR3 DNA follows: TGTGCCAGCAGCTCCGTTAACAATGAGCAGTTCTTC.

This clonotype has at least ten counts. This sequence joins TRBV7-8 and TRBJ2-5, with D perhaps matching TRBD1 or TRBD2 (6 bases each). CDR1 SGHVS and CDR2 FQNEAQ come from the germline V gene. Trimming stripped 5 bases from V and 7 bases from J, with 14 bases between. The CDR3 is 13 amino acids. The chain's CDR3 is CASSARGVGTQYF. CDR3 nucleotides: TGTGCCAGCAGCGCGAGGGGGGTGGGGACCCAGTACTTC. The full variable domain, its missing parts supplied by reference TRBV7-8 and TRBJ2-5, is GAGVSQSPRYKVAKRGQDVALRCDPISGHVSLFWYQQALGQGPEFLTYFQNEAQLDKSGLPSDRFFAERPEGSVSTLKIQRTQQEDSAVYLCASSARGVGTQYFGPGTRLLVL.

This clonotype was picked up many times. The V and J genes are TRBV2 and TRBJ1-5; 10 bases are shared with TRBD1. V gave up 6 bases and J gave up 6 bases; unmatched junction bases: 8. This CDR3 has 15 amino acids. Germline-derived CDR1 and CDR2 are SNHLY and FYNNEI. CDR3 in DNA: TGTGCCAGCAGCCAGACAGGGGGCAGGAGTCAGCCCCAGCATTTT. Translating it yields CASSQTGGRSQPQHF.